This T cell receptor beta chain appears in the sequencing data of a study of T cell responses to AZD1222 COVID-19 vaccine. Study-level findings and limits: Once two AZD1222 doses were given, Spike-specific TCR breadth and depth went up.

This clone was counted a single time. The target antigen is unknown. Clones were sequenced by immunoSEQ multiplex PCR, and TCRdb holds only the in-frame ones, with some missing. The data show 150,000 to 200,000 clones, around 94% seen once. The V end lost 5 bases, the J end lost 0 bases, and 14 bases lay between the germline ends. This CDR3 has 16 amino acids. The V gene's germline CDR1 is SEHNR and CDR2 FQNEAQ (reference sequence). The origin of this receptor is an adult who received the AZD1222 COVID-19 vaccine. V gene TRBV7-9 combines with J gene TRBJ2-1, with D possibly matching TRBD1 (6 bases). Material: peripheral blood, obtained 28 days after the second AZD1222 dose. The CDR3 region has the DNA TGTGCCAGCAGCGTACAGGGCGCGAGCTCCTACAATGAGCAGTTCTTC. It codes for CASSVQGASSYNEQFF. The variable domain in full, completed from reference TRBV7-9 and TRBJ2-1, reads DTGVSQNPRHKITKRGQNVTFRCDPISEHNRLYWYRQTLGQGPEFLTYFQNEAQLEKSRLLSDRFSAERPKGSFSTLEIQRTEQGDSAMYLCASSVQGASSYNEQFFGPGTRLTVL.